This TCR beta chain was retrieved from a study of vaccination and CD4 T cells after COVID-19. Study at large: The cells were exposed to overlapping spike peptides originating from SARS-CoV-2, HCoV-NL63, HCoV-OC43 and HCoV-229E for stimulation.

With the Oncomine TCR Beta short-read assay, DNA from cultured CD4+ T cells was sequenced. TCRdb re-derived calls from the PCR reads in MiXCR, one entry per CDR3 protein. Of 9,100 or so distinct CDR3 sequences in the sample, approximately 37% were seen once. This clonotype was seen a few times. No antigen is known for it. Described treatment: roughly ten-day PBMC culture with coronavirus spike peptide pools or control peptides (ViraFEST assay). Before the COVID-19 pandemic (2011-2018), CD4+ T cells were obtained from the unexposed donor. Culture proceeded for about 10 days, and CD4+ T cells were then isolated by negative selection. The CDR3 spans 8 residues. With 10 bases removed from V and 7 bases from J, the gap between germline ends came to 3 bases. CDR1 SEHNR and CDR2 FQNEAQ come from the germline V gene (reference sequence).

This clonotype was sampled from a human donor in good health. The chain has TRBV7-9 and TRBJ2-3; D remains ambiguous. The sequenced sample consisted of CD4+ T cells from blood, cultured in vitro. The CDR3, as DNA: TGTGCCACCAATACGCAGTATTTT. This gives the protein CATNTQYF.